This paragraph covers one TCR beta chain sequence. The data are from a study of blood T cell repertoires in COVID-19. As for the study in general: Sources were T cells, B-cell-depleted T cells, or PBMCs; the material itself was cDNA or gDNA.

Data came from immunoSEQ multiplex PCR; TCRdb stores just in-frame clones and leaves some out. The table shows about 290,000 clones, with 85% occurring only once. The specimen sequenced was peripheral blood. The clonotype originates from a woman aged 50 to 60 with active or convalescent COVID-19.

CDR3 DNA sequence: TGTGCCAGCAGCCGACGGACAGGGGCAACCTACAATGAGCAGTTCTTC. Its protein is CASSRRTGATYNEQFF. This sequence joins TRBV14 and TRBJ2-1; 9 positions match TRBD1. The CDR3 contains 16 residues. The germline CDR1 and CDR2 sequences are SGHDN and FVKESK. J lost 2 bases, V lost 4 bases, and 6 bases had no gene match.